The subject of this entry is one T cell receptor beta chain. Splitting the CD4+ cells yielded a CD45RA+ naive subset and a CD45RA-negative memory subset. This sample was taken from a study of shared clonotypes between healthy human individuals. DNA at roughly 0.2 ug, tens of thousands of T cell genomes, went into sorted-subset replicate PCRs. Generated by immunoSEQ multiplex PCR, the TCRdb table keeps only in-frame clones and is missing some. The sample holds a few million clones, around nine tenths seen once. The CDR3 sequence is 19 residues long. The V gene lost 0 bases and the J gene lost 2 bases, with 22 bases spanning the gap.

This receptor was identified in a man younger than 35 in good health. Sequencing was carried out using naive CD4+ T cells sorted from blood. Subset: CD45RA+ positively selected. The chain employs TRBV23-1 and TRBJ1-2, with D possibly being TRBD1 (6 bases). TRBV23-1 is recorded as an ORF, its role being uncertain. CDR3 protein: CASSQSKPLRGRRNYGYTF. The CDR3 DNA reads TGCGCCAGCAGTCAATCGAAACCTCTACGGGGGCGCAGGAACTATGGCTACACCTTC.